Given below is one TCR beta chain in context. The use of a sample-barcoded 5' primer and a J-beta primer mix characterized a second PCR of roughly 6 to 11 cycles. TCRdb re-called the 5' RACE reads with MiXCR, one entry per CDR3 protein. This sample has fewer than 950,000 distinct CDR3 sequences, with roughly 40% found just once. The sample comes from a study of blood T cells in healthy people across ages. What was sequenced was blood. This clonotype was sampled from a young man in good health.

This CDR3 is CASSLSPSGGAGGTDTQYF. The CDR3 DNA sequence: TGTGCCAGCAGTTTATCGCCTAGCGGGGGGGCCGGAGGCACAGATACGCAGTATTTT. The chain combines TRBV27 with TRBJ2-3, with 12 bases that match TRBD2. The CDR3 has 19 residues. Germline CDR1 and CDR2: MNHEY and SMNVEV (reference sequence). V was clipped by 0 bases and J by 1 base; unmatched bases: 8.